In this sample, the clone carrying this TCR beta chain turned up once. The sample comes from a study of blood T cell repertoires in COVID-19. The protocol was immunoSEQ multiplex PCR, while the TCRdb copy is restricted to in-frame clones and leaves out a portion. The table records over 100,000 clones, approximately 83% of them present only once. The CDR3 loop spans 15 amino acids. Germline V gives CDR1 KGHDR, CDR2 SFDVKD. With V trimmed by 9 bases and J by 3 bases, 4 bases remained unmatched. The sequenced sample was peripheral blood. The rearrangement links TRBV24-1 to TRBJ2-5, with 15 bases lining up with TRBD2. The source of this sequence is a man older than 75 with acute or convalescent COVID-19. CDR3 protein: CATGLAGGGKETQYF. CDR3 coding DNA: TGTGCCACCGGACTAGCGGGAGGGGGTAAAGAGACCCAGTACTTC.